The T cell receptor beta chain described here comes from a study of T cells in Graves' hyperthyroidism and ophthalmopathy. The CDR3 is 12 residues long. V was pared by 3 bases and J by 8 bases, with 8 bases between. CDR1 and CDR2 (germline): MDHEN, SYDVKM. The CDR3 regions of TCR beta were amplified from RNA transcripts. First-round RT-PCR targeting the TCR CDR3 was performed with the HTBI primer set. TCRdb reprocessed the multiplex PCR reads with MiXCR, giving one entry per CDR3 protein. The sample includes about 690,000 distinct CDR3 sequences, approximately 15% seen only once; the top ten take about 16%. About this clonotype itself: Its antigen is still unknown.

The definition of stable Graves' hyperthyroidism was no ophthalmopathy progression within 18 months. Findings and limits, study-wide: Most thyroid clonotypes expanded above 0.001 were also detected in blood. Before onset, ophthalmopathy was predicted by the model a median around 6.2 months earlier.

What was sequenced was blood. This TCR derives from a man aged 50-59 years with Graves' hyperthyroidism. The rearrangement links TRBV28 to TRBJ2-4; weak D call: TRBD2 (5 bases). CDR3: CASSFEGDIQYF. The DNA of the CDR3 is TGTGCCAGCAGTTTTGAGGGCGACATTCAGTACTTC.